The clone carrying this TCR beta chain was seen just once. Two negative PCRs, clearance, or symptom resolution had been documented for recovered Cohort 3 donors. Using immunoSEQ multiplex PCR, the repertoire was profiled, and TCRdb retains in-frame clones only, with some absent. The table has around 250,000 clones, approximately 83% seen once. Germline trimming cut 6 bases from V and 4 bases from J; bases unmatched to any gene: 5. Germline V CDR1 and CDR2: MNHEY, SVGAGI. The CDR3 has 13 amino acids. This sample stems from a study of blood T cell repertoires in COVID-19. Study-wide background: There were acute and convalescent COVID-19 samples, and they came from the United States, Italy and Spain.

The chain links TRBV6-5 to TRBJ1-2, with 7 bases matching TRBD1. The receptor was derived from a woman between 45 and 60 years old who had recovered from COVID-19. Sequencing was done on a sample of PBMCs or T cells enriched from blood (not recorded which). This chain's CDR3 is CASSLTGFYGYTF. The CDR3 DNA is TGTGCCAGCAGCTTGACAGGGTTCTATGGCTACACCTTC.